This T cell receptor beta chain emerged from a study of T-cell reconstitution after alpha-beta-depleted transplantation in children. Germline assignment: CDR1 MNHEY and CDR2 SVGAGI. CDR3 size: 16 residues. The V end was cut by 0 bases, the J end by 4 bases, with 15 bases between. Preparing the TCRbeta library involved the use of unique molecular identifiers. Each CDR3 protein is one row after TCRdb ran MiXCR on the PCR reads. The table shows a few hundred thousand distinct CDR3 sequences, with roughly 30% occurring only once. This clonotype originated in a boy under three years old with Wiskott-Aldrich syndrome, due to receive a stem cell transplant. J is TRBJ1-1 and V is TRBV6-5; D unclear. The sample here was PBMCs, taken before TCRalphabeta/CD19-depleted stem cell transplant. CDR3 amino acids: CASSYSRPSRVTEAFF. The DNA for the CDR3 is TGTGCCAGCAGTTACTCTCGTCCCTCTCGTGTCACTGAAGCTTTCTTT.